A selection of T cell receptor beta chains follows, all from one sample in a study of graft-versus-host responses after intestinal transplantation. Their antigens are not known. Sequencing was performed with immunoSEQ multiplex PCR; in TCRdb, only in-frame clones are kept and a portion is missing. The profile shows around 100,000 clones, 93% of them singletons. The material was unstimulated CD8+ T cells sorted from spleen or lymph node cells, obtained before intestinal transplant. The receptors shown here come from a human donor who received an intestinal transplant. Both conserved end residues are part of each CDR3. D genes are given only for firm matches. Clone size, where shown, is once, few, many, or a class for clones that have expanded.

d_call clone_size j_call v_call cdr3_aa cdr3_nt
. . TRBJ1-1 TRBV5-4 CASSHPGFNTEAFF TGTGCCAGCAGCCATCCGGGGTTTAACACTGAAGCTTTCTTT
. . TRBJ1-1 TRBV6-5 CASRTLGTEAFF TGTGCCAGCAGAACCCTGGGGACTGAAGCTTTCTTT
. . TRBJ2-3 TRBV11-2 CASSQLLNDKYF TGTGCCAGCAGTCAACTCCTTAACGACAAGTATTTT
. . TRBJ1-1 TRBV19 CASIAPTDEAFF TGTGCCAGTATCGCCCCGACCGATGAAGCTTTCTTT
. . TRBJ2-6 TRBV4-2 CASSQDKTAGANVLTF TGTGCCAGCAGCCAAGACAAGACTGCTGGGGCCAACGTCCTGACTTTC
. . TRBJ1-2 TRBV6-1 CASSEWEDPDDYGYTF TGTGCCAGCAGTGAATGGGAGGACCCAGACGACTATGGCTACACCTTC
TRBD2 . TRBJ2-3 TRBV9 CASSVRRGERGNTDTQYF TGTGCCAGCAGCGTAAGGAGGGGGGAGCGGGGGAACACAGATACGCAGTATTTT
. . TRBJ2-1 TRBV7-9 CASSQTTYNEQFF TGTGCCAGCAGCCAGACAACCTACAATGAGCAGTTCTTC
. . TRBJ2-3 TRBV5-1 CASSLWGAEDTQYF TGCGCCAGCAGCTTGTGGGGGGCCGAAGATACGCAGTATTTT
. . TRBJ2-7 TRBV18 CASSPGGSGTLYEQYF TGTGCCAGCTCACCGGGCGGGTCCGGGACACTCTACGAGCAGTACTTC
. . TRBJ1-2 TRBV14 CASSPRRGGYGYTF TGTGCCAGCAGCCCTCGGAGGGGGGGGTATGGCTACACCTTC
TRBD1 once TRBJ2-7 TRBV29-1 CSVAGTGGDYEQYF TGCAGCGTTGCCGGGACAGGGGGAGATTACGAGCAGTACTTC
. . TRBJ1-4 TRBV4-2 CASSQDWSQEKLFF TGTGCCAGCAGCCAAGATTGGTCCCAGGAAAAACTGTTTTTT
TRBD1 . TRBJ2-7 TRBV27 CASSPPGQGIHEQYF TGTGCCAGCAGTCCACCGGGACAGGGGATCCACGAGCAGTACTTC